Below, 15 T cell receptor beta chains from the same sample are listed, as sequenced in a study of T cell repertoires in cytomegalovirus infection. A single record per CDR3 protein comes from TCRdb applying MiXCR to the reads. The sample lists fewer than 250,000 distinct CDR3 sequences, about 12% occurring once. Material: PBMCs. These TCRs come from a human donor in good health (CMV status not recorded). Some clones in this sample may be carry-over from other donors' samples.

This clonotype was found many times. The chain has TRBV20-1 and TRBJ2-1, with D hard to call. Germline-derived CDR1 and CDR2 are DFQATT and SNEGSKA (reference sequence). The CDR3 contains 15 residues. The V end was cut by 0 bases, the J end by 5 bases, with 14 bases between. The chain's CDR3 is CSARDLRSGNNEQFF. The DNA for the CDR3 is TGCAGTGCTAGAGATCTGCGTTCGGGCAACAATGAGCAGTTCTTC.

This clonotype appeared many times. V gene TRBV7-2 combines with J gene TRBJ2-7; 12 bases match TRBD2. In germline, CDR1 is SGHTA, CDR2 FQGNSA. This CDR3 region has 15 residues. The V segment lost 5 bases and the J segment 7 bases; nucleotides outside the gene matches: 9. In nucleotides, the CDR3 is TGTGCCAGCAGCCCGCGGCTAGCGGGAGGGCGGGAGCAGTACTTC. Encoded protein: CASSPRLAGGREQYF.

There are many counts of this clonotype. This chain uses TRBV5-1 with TRBJ1-1; no clear D. The CDR3 runs 14 residues. CDR1 is SGHRS, CDR2 YFSETQ, per germline. The V end lost 4 bases, the J end lost 1 base, and 11 bases lay between the germline ends. CDR3 nucleotide sequence: TGCGCCAGCAGCGAAAATTTGGGGAACACTGAAGCTTTCTTT. Translation: CASSENLGNTEAFF.

The rearrangement uses TRBV29-1 and TRBJ2-7; 10 bases are a match to TRBD2. Losses at the gene ends were 6 bases for V and 4 bases for J; bases not matched to a gene: 6. The CDR3 spans 13 residues. The germline V gene encodes CDR1 SQVTM and CDR2 ANQGSEA. CDR3: CSVQGTSEYEQYF. CDR3 DNA sequence: TGCAGCGTCCAGGGGACTAGCGAATACGAGCAGTACTTC.

This clonotype was recorded at least ten times. The genes are TRBV27 and TRBJ1-2, with D tentatively TRBD1 (6 bases). The V gene's germline CDR1 is MNHEY and CDR2 SMNVEV (reference sequence). V was trimmed by 6 bases and J by 2 bases, leaving 13 bases between them. This CDR3 has 14 residues. Here the CDR3 DNA reads TGTGCCAGCAGCCTTAAAGGGGGGAACTATGGCTACACCTTC. It codes for CASSLKGGNYGYTF.

This clonotype was observed many times. The gene calls are TRBV7-2 and TRBJ2-5; 13 nucleotides match TRBD2. Losses at the gene ends were 4 bases for V and 5 bases for J; bases not matched to a gene: 13. The CDR3 has 18 amino acids. CDR1 is SGHTA and CDR2 is FQGNSA in the germline V gene. The CDR3: CASSSRLAGGPRGETQYF. The CDR3 region has the DNA TGTGCCAGCAGCTCTCGACTAGCGGGGGGCCCTCGAGGCGAGACCCAGTACTTC.

Many counts were recorded for this clonotype. This rearrangement joins TRBV10-3 to TRBJ2-5; 8 bases agree with TRBD1. This CDR3 comprises 16 residues. Germline CDR1 reads ENHRY; CDR2 reads SYGVKD. The trim removed 6 bases at V and 1 base at J, leaving 10 bases unmatched. The CDR3: CAISDRGGSGQETQYF. CDR3 DNA sequence: TGTGCCATCAGCGACAGGGGCGGGTCGGGCCAAGAGACCCAGTACTTC.

This clonotype came up many times. The chain employs TRBV14 and TRBJ1-1; D gene ambiguous. V lost 1 base and J lost 0, with 12 bases in between. Looked up from germline, CDR1 is SGHDN and CDR2 is FVKESK. The CDR3 has 16 amino acids. CDR3 coding DNA: TGTGCCAGCAGCCAAGCGGGCCGGGTCATGAACACTGAAGCTTTCTTT. Protein sequence: CASSQAGRVMNTEAFF. The full variable domain, in which reference TRBV14 and TRBJ1-1 provide the parts outside the CDR3, is EAGVTQFPSHSVIEKGQTVTLRCDPISGHDNLYWYRRVMGKEIKFLLHFVKESKQDESGMPNNRFLAERTGGTYSTLKVQPAELEDSGVYFCASSQAGRVMNTEAFFGQGTRLTVV.

The V call is TRBV14, the J call TRBJ1-2, with unresolved D. Germline lookup yields CDR1 SGHDN and CDR2 FVKESK. This CDR3 region has 15 residues. Trimming took 0 bases from V and 8 from J, leaving 16 bases between them. The CDR3 DNA follows: TGTGCCAGCAGCCAAGATCAGGCAGGAGCCCGAGGCTACACCTTC. It yields the protein CASSQDQAGARGYTF.

This clonotype came up many times. This rearrangement joins TRBV28 to TRBJ1-4; TRBD1 matches 7 bases. The ends lost 3 bases at V and 5 bases at J; junction bases unmatched: 9. Germline V gene sequence: CDR1 MDHEN, CDR2 SYDVKM. There are 16 residues in the CDR3. In DNA form, the CDR3 reads TGTGCCAGCAGTTTCCAGCGGACAGGTAGAAATGAAAAACTGTTTTTT. Its translation: CASSFQRTGRNEKLFF.

Ten or more counts support this clonotype. This sequence joins TRBV7-2 and TRBJ2-3; D may be TRBD2 (5 bases). V lost 8 bases to trimming and J lost 6 bases, with 21 bases between them. The CDR3 covers 15 residues. CDR1 and CDR2 (germline): SGHTA, FQGNSA. This CDR3 reads CASGFPGGPADTQYF. The CDR3 DNA follows: TGTGCCAGCGGATTTCCAGGAGGACCAGCGGATACGCAGTATTTT.

In its sample, this clonotype was seen many times. This rearrangement joins TRBV7-2 to TRBJ2-5, with D perhaps TRBD2 (6 bases). The germline V gene has CDR1 SGHTA and CDR2 FQGNSA. The CDR3 runs to 14 residues. V was shortened by 5 bases and J by 5 bases, with 15 bases between the two germline ends. DNA for the CDR3: TGTGCCAGCAGCCAGGATCGGGGGAGGGAGACCCAGTACTTC. Amino acids: CASSQDRGRETQYF.

This clonotype was counted at least ten times. The genes are TRBV7-2 and TRBJ2-5; D uncertain. Germline V gene lookup returns CDR1 SGHTA and CDR2 FQGNSA. This CDR3 is 11 amino acids long. V lost 7 bases to trimming and J lost 3 bases, with 6 bases between them. The DNA of the CDR3 is TGTGCCAGCATCTTGAAAGAGACCCAGTACTTC. Residues: CASILKETQYF.

This clonotype has a count of ten or more. The chain carries TRBV7-2 and TRBJ1-4; no firm D call. This CDR3 has 15 amino acids. CDR1 and CDR2 (germline): SGHTA, FQGNSA. The V end was cut by 5 bases, the J end by 0 bases, with 10 bases between. The CDR3 DNA reads TGTGCCAGCAGCCTCCAGAGAGCAACTAATGAAAAACTGTTTTTT. Translated, it gives CASSLQRATNEKLFF.

The rearrangement links TRBV11-1 to TRBJ2-1; 13 bases match TRBD2. The length of the CDR3 is 17 residues. The junction had 11 bases not matched to a gene; V was cut back by 5 bases and J by 7 bases. In germline, CDR1 is SGHAT, CDR2 FQDESV (reference sequence). In DNA form, the CDR3 reads TGTGCCAGCAGCACGTACCGACTAGCGGGGGGATGGAATGAGCAGTTCTTC. Translation: CASSTYRLAGGWNEQFF.